Listed below are T cell receptor beta chains from one sample, sequenced in a study of Graves' ophthalmopathy and Graves' hyperthyroidism. MiXCR, applied by TCRdb to the multiplex PCR reads, yields one record per CDR3 protein. The table lists 500,000 to 700,000 distinct CDR3 sequences, 22% of them singletons. Material: peripheral blood. The receptors here all came from a woman younger than 30 with stable Graves' hyperthyroidism. Some clones in this sample may be carry-over from other donors' samples. Each CDR3 is given with its conserved first and last residue. Fields, in order: D gene, clone size, J gene, CDR3 length, V gene, CDR3 protein, CDR3 DNA. The D gene is left open where the match is weak. Only some rows state a clone size, as once, few, many or a class for expanded clones.

D gene: TRBD2
clone size: many
J gene: TRBJ2-7
CDR3 length: 15
V gene: TRBV7-2
CDR3 protein: CASSAGTSVPYEQYF
CDR3 DNA: TGTGCCAGCAGCGCCGGGACTAGCGTCCCCTACGAGCAGTACTTC

D gene: .
clone size: many
J gene: TRBJ2-5
CDR3 length: 15
V gene: TRBV19
CDR3 protein: CASSIGNSNQETQYF
CDR3 DNA: TGTGCCAGTAGTATAGGGAACAGTAATCAAGAGACCCAGTACTTC

D gene: .
clone size: many
J gene: TRBJ1-1
CDR3 length: 13
V gene: TRBV7-3
CDR3 protein: CASSVYRDTEAFF
CDR3 DNA: TGTGCCAGCAGTGTATACAGGGACACTGAAGCTTTCTTT

D gene: .
clone size: .
J gene: TRBJ2-5
CDR3 length: 13
V gene: TRBV6-1
CDR3 protein: CASTTGLGETQYF
CDR3 DNA: TGTGCCAGCACCACGGGGCTCGGAGAGACCCAGTACTTC

D gene: .
clone size: many
J gene: TRBJ2-3
CDR3 length: 16
V gene: TRBV28
CDR3 protein: CASSPSASDPPDTQYF
CDR3 DNA: TGTGCCAGCAGTCCCTCGGCTAGCGACCCGCCGGATACGCAGTATTTT

D gene: TRBD1
clone size: many
J gene: TRBJ2-4
CDR3 length: 15
V gene: TRBV20-1
CDR3 protein: CSARRGQLAKNIQYF
CDR3 DNA: TGCAGTGCTAGGAGGGGACAGCTAGCCAAAAACATTCAGTACTTC

D gene: .
clone size: many
J gene: TRBJ1-1
CDR3 length: 14
V gene: TRBV18
CDR3 protein: CASSPWGGNTEAFF
CDR3 DNA: TGTGCCAGCTCACCCTGGGGGGGCAACACTGAAGCTTTCTTT

D gene: .
clone size: .
J gene: TRBJ1-5
CDR3 length: 16
V gene: TRBV6-2/TRBV6-3
CDR3 protein: CASRQREIGGNQPQHF
CDR3 DNA: TGTGCCAGCAGGCAAAGGGAAATTGGAGGCAATCAGCCCCAGCATTTT

D gene: .
clone size: many
J gene: TRBJ2-5
CDR3 length: 15
V gene: TRBV5-1
CDR3 protein: CASSLLASRRETQYF
CDR3 DNA: TGCGCCAGCAGCTTGCTCGCTAGTCGACGAGAGACCCAGTACTTC

D gene: .
clone size: .
J gene: TRBJ2-7
CDR3 length: 11
V gene: TRBV29-1
CDR3 protein: CSVQDSPGQYF
CDR3 DNA: TGCAGCGTTCAGGACAGCCCAGGGCAGTACTTC

D gene: .
clone size: few
J gene: TRBJ2-2
CDR3 length: 14
V gene: TRBV6-1
CDR3 protein: CASSEGLGTGELFF
CDR3 DNA: TGTGCCAGCAGTGAAGGCTTAGGGACCGGGGAGCTGTTTTTT

D gene: TRBD1
clone size: few
J gene: TRBJ2-5
CDR3 length: 13
V gene: TRBV11-2
CDR3 protein: CASTTDRGQTQYF
CDR3 DNA: TGTGCCAGCACCACCGACAGGGGCCAGACCCAGTACTTC

D gene: .
clone size: few
J gene: TRBJ2-5
CDR3 length: 13
V gene: TRBV2
CDR3 protein: CASSETSQETQYF
CDR3 DNA: TGTGCCAGCAGTGAGACCAGCCAAGAGACCCAGTACTTC

D gene: TRBD1
clone size: many
J gene: TRBJ1-1
CDR3 length: 14
V gene: TRBV12-3/TRBV12-4
CDR3 protein: CASSKDRARGRVFF
CDR3 DNA: TGTGCCAGCAGTAAAGACAGGGCCCGGGGAAGGGTTTTCTTT

D gene: .
clone size: many
J gene: TRBJ1-5
CDR3 length: 12
V gene: TRBV6-2/TRBV6-3
CDR3 protein: CASSFMGQPQHF
CDR3 DNA: TGTGCCAGCAGTTTCATGGGACAGCCCCAGCATTTT

D gene: .
clone size: many
J gene: TRBJ1-1
CDR3 length: 14
V gene: TRBV19
CDR3 protein: CASSLGRSTTEAFF
CDR3 DNA: TGTGCCAGTAGTCTGGGACGGTCAACCACTGAAGCTTTCTTT

D gene: TRBD2
clone size: .
J gene: TRBJ2-5
CDR3 length: 16
V gene: TRBV5-4
CDR3 protein: CASSLPGLAGEETQYF
CDR3 DNA: TGTGCCAGCAGCTTGCCGGGACTAGCGGGAGAAGAGACCCAGTACTTC

D gene: TRBD2
clone size: many
J gene: TRBJ2-2
CDR3 length: 17
V gene: TRBV28
CDR3 protein: CASSSIRLAANTGELFF
CDR3 DNA: TGTGCCAGCAGTTCAATTCGACTAGCGGCGAACACCGGGGAGCTGTTTTTT

D gene: TRBD1
clone size: many
J gene: TRBJ2-7
CDR3 length: 16
V gene: TRBV27
CDR3 protein: CASRTNRDRGSYEQYF
CDR3 DNA: TGTGCCAGCAGAACTAACCGGGACAGGGGCTCCTACGAGCAGTACTTC

D gene: .
clone size: many
J gene: TRBJ2-7
CDR3 length: 13
V gene: TRBV20-1
CDR3 protein: CSARGPSSYEQYF
CDR3 DNA: TGCAGTGCTAGAGGTCCTAGCTCCTACGAGCAGTACTTC

D gene: .
clone size: .
J gene: TRBJ2-5
CDR3 length: 13
V gene: TRBV6-1
CDR3 protein: CASRGDVAETQYF
CDR3 DNA: TGTGCCAGCAGAGGGGATGTGGCCGAGACCCAGTACTTC

D gene: .
clone size: .
J gene: TRBJ1-1
CDR3 length: 14
V gene: TRBV18
CDR3 protein: CASSPPSGYTEAFF
CDR3 DNA: TGTGCCAGCTCACCACCGAGCGGGTATACTGAAGCTTTCTTT

D gene: .
clone size: .
J gene: TRBJ1-2
CDR3 length: 11
V gene: TRBV6-1
CDR3 protein: CASTPGWGYTF
CDR3 DNA: TGTGCCAGCACCCCAGGGTGGGGCTACACCTTC

D gene: .
clone size: many
J gene: TRBJ1-1
CDR3 length: 14
V gene: TRBV6-5
CDR3 protein: CASSYSTVYTEAFF
CDR3 DNA: TGTGCCAGCAGTTACTCGACAGTCTACACTGAAGCTTTCTTT

D gene: .
clone size: many
J gene: TRBJ2-5
CDR3 length: 14
V gene: TRBV6-1
CDR3 protein: CASSDGGREETQYF
CDR3 DNA: TGTGCCAGCAGTGATGGGGGGCGCGAAGAGACCCAGTACTTC